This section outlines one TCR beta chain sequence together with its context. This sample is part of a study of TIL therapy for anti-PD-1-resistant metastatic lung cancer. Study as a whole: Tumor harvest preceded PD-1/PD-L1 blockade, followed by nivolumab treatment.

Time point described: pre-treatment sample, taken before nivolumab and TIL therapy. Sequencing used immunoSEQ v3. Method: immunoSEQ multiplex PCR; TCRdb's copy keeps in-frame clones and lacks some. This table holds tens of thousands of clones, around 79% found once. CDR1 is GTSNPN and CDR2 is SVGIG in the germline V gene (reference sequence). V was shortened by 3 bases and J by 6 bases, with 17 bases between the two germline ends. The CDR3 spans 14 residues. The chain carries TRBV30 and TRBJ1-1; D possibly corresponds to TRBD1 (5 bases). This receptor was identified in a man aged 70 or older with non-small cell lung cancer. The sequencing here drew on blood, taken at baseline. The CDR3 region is CAWSRLLTGPEAFF. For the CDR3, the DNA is TGTGCCTGGAGCAGGCTTCTTACAGGCCCTGAAGCTTTCTTT.